The sequence of this TCR beta chain was determined in a study of blood T cell repertoires in COVID-19. Study background: PBMCs, B-cell-depleted T cells, or T cells were the source of the cDNA or gDNA that made up the material.

Authors' data handling: Cell counts per sample came from amplifying reference gene primers. Some clones are missing from TCRdb's copy, which holds only in-frame ones; the method was immunoSEQ multiplex PCR. The V and J calls and clone size are taken from that table; D and trimming were inferred from the DNA. The data hold about 160,000 clones, with roughly 84% observed a single time. Germline-derived CDR1 and CDR2 are ENHRY and SYGVKD. The CDR3 covers 13 residues. The V and J ends lost 8 bases and 4 bases, in that order; junction bases with no gene match: 4. This clonotype originated in a man older than 75 with COVID-19, enrolled during active disease. J is TRBJ1-2 and V is TRBV10-3; 10 bases align to TRBD1. Sequencing was done on a sample of peripheral blood. In nucleotides, the CDR3 is TGTGCCATCGGGGACAGGGGTGGCTATGGCTACACCTTC. This sequence encodes CAIGDRGGYGYTF.